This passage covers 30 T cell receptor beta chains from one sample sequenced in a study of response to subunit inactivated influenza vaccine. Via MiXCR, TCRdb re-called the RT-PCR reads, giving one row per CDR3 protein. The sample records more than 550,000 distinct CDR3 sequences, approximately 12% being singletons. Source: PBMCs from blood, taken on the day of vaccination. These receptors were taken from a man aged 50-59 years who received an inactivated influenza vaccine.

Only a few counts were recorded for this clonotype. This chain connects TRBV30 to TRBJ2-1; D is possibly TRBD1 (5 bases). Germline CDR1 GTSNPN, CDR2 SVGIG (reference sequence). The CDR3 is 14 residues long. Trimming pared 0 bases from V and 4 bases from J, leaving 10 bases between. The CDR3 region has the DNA TGTGCCTGGAGTGTAAACAGGCCTTACAATGAGCAGTTCTTC. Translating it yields CAWSVNRPYNEQFF.

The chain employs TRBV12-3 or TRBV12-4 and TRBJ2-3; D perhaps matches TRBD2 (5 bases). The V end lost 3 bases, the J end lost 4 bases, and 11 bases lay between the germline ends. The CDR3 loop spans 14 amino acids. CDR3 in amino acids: CASSFSSSADTQYF. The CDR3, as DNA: TGTGCCAGCAGTTTTTCTAGCAGCGCAGATACGCAGTATTTT.

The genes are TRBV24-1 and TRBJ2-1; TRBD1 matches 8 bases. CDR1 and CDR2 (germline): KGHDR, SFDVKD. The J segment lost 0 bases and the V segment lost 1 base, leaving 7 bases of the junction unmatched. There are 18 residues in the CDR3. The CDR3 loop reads CATSDFGTGMSSYNEQFF. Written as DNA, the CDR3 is TGTGCCACCAGTGATTTTGGGACAGGCATGAGCTCCTACAATGAGCAGTTCTTC.

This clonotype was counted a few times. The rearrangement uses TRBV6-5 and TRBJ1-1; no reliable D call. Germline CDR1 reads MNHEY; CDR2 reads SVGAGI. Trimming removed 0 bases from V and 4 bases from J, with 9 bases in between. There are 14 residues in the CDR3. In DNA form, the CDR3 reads TGTGCCAGCAGTTACTCGAATCGGTTCACTGAAGCTTTCTTT. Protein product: CASSYSNRFTEAFF.

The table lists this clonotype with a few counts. The CDR3 DNA reads as TGTGCCAGCAGCGTTGACGGCACAGATACGCAGTATTTT. The encoded protein is CASSVDGTDTQYF. The J gene is TRBJ2-3, the V gene TRBV2; D unresolved. Trimming removed 6 bases from V and 1 base from J, with 8 bases in between. The CDR3 spans 13 residues. CDR1 and CDR2 (germline): SNHLY, FYNNEI.

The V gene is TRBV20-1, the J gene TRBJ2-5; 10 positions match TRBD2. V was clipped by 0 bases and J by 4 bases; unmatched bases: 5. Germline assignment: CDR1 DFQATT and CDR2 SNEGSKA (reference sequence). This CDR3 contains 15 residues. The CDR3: CSARDGTSVGETQYF. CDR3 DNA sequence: TGCAGTGCTAGAGATGGGACTAGCGTGGGAGAGACCCAGTACTTC.

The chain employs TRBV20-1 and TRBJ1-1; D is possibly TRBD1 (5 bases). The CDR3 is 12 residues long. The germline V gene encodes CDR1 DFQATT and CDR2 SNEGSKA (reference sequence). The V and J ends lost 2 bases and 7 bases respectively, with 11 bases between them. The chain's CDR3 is CSARFLGDEAFF. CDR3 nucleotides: TGCAGTGCTAGATTCTTAGGGGATGAAGCTTTCTTT.

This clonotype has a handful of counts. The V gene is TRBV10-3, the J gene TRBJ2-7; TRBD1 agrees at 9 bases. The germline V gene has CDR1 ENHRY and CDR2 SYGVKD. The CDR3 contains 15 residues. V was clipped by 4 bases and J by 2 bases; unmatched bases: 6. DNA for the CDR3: TGTGCCATCAGTGCTGACAGGGGGAATCCCTACGAGCAGTACTTC. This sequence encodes CAISADRGNPYEQYF.

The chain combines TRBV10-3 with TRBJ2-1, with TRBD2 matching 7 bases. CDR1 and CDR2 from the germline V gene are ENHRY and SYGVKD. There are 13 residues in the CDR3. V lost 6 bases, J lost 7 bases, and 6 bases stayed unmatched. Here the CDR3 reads CAIRGGLENEQFF. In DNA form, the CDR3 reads TGTGCCATCAGGGGGGGGTTGGAGAATGAGCAGTTCTTC.

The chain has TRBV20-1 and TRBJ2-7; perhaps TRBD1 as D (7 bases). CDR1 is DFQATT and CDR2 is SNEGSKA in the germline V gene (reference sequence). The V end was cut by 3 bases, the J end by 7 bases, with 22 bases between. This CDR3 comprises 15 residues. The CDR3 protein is CSARKQGTPIGEQYF. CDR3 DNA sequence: TGCAGTGCTAGGAAACAGGGGACTCCAATCGGGGAGCAGTACTTC.

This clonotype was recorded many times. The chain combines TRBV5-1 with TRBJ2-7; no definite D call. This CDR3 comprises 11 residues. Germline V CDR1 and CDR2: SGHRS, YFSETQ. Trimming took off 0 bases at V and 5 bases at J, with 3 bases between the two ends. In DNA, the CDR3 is TGCGCCAGCAGCTTGGACCACGAGCAGTACTTC. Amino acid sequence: CASSLDHEQYF.

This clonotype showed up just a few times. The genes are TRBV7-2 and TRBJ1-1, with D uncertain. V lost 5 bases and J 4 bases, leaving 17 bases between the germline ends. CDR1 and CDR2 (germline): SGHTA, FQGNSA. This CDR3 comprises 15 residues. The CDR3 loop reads CASSPRSAGFTEAFF. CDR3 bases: TGTGCCAGCAGCCCACGTAGTGCGGGATTCACTGAAGCTTTCTTT.

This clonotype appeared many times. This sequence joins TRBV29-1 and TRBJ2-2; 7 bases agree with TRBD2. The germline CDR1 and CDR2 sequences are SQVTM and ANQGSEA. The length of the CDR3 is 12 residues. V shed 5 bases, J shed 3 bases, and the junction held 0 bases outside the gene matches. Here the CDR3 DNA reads TGCAGCGTTCGGGGGGACACCGGGGAGCTGTTTTTT. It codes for CSVRGDTGELFF.

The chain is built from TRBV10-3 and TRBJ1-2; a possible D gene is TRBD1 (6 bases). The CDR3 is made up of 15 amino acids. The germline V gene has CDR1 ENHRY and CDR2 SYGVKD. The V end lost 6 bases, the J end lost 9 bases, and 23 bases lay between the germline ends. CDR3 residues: CAISLQRSGAESYTF. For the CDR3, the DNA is TGTGCCATCAGCCTGCAACGGTCGGGGGCCGAGAGCTACACCTTC.

The CDR3 nucleotides are TGTGCCAGCAGACAAACTAGTACCGGGGAGCTGTTTTTT. Its protein is CASRQTSTGELFF. J is TRBJ2-2 and V is TRBV7-9; tentatively, D is TRBD2 (5 bases). With 6 bases removed from V and 5 bases from J, the gap between germline ends came to 10 bases. The CDR3 runs 13 residues. CDR1 and CDR2 from the germline V gene are SEHNR and FQNEAQ (reference sequence). The whole variable domain, remainder taken from reference TRBV7-9 and TRBJ2-2, is DTGVSQNPRHKITKRGQNVTFRCDPISEHNRLYWYRQTLGQGPEFLTYFQNEAQLEKSRLLSDRFSAERPKGSFSTLEIQRTEQGDSAMYLCASRQTSTGELFFGEGSRLTVL.

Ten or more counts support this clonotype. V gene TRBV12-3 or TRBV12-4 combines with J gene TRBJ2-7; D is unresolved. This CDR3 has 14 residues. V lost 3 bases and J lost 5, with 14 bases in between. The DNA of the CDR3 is TGTGCCAGCAGTTTCTGGGGTCCAGACCACGAGCAGTACTTC. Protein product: CASSFWGPDHEQYF.

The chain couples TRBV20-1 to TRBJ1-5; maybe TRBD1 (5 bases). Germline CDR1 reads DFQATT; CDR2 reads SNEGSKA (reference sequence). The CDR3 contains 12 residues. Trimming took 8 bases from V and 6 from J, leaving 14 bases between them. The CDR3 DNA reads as TGCAGTTTCTTCAGGGCGGGTCAGCCCCAGCATTTT. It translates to CSFFRAGQPQHF.

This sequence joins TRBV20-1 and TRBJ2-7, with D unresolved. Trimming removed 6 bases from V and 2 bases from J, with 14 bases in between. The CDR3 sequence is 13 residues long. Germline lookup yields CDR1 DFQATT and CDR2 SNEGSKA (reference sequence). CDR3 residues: CSATIGAPYEQYF. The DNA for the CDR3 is TGCAGTGCCACGATCGGAGCCCCCTACGAGCAGTACTTC.

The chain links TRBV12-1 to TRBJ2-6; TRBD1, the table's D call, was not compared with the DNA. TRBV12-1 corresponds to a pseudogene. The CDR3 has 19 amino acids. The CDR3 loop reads CASSLQGSRLYSGANVLTF. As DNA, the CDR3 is TGTGCCAGCAGCCTACAGGGGTCTCGCCTCTACTCTGGGGCCAACGTCCTGACTTTC.

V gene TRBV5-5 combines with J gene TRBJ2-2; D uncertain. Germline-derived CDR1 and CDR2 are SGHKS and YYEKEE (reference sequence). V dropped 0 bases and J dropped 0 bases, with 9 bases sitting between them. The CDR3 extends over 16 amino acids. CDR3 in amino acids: CASSLEGQSNTGELFF. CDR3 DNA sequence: TGTGCCAGCAGCTTGGAGGGCCAGTCGAACACCGGGGAGCTGTTTTTT.

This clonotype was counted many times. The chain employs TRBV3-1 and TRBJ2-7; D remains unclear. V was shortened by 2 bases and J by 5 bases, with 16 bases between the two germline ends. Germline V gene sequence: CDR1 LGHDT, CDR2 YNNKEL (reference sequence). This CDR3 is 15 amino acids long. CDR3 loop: CASSQFFSPADEQYF. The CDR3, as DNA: TGTGCCAGCAGCCAATTCTTCAGCCCGGCGGACGAGCAGTACTTC.

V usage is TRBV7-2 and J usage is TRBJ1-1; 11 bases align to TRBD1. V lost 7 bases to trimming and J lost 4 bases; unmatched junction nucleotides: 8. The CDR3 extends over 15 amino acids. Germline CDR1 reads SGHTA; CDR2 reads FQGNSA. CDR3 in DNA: TGTGCCAGCACCACCCCAGGGACAGGGGGCACTGAAGCTTTCTTT. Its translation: CASTTPGTGGTEAFF.

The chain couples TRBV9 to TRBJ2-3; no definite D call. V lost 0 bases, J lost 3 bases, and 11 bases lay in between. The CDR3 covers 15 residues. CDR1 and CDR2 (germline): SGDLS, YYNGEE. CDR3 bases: TGTGCCAGCAGCGTAGGTGGTTTCGGGACAGATACGCAGTATTTT. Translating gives CASSVGGFGTDTQYF.

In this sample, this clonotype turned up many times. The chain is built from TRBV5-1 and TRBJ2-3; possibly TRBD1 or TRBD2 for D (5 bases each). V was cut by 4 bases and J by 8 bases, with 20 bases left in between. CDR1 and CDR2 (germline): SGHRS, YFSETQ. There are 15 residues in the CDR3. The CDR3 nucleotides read TGCGCCAGCAGCAGCCGGGACCCCCGGTCGGCTACGCAGTATTTT. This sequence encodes CASSSRDPRSATQYF.

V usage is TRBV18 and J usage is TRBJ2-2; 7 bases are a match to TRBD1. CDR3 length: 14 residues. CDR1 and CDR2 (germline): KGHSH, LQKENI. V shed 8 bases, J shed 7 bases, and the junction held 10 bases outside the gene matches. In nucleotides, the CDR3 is TGTGCCAGCACAGATCGACAGGGAAACGGGGAGCTGTTTTTT. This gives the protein CASTDRQGNGELFF. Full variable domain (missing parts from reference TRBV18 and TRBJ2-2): NAGVMQNPRHLVRRRGQEARLRCSPMKGHSHVYWYRQLPEEGLKFMVYLQKENIIDESGMPKERFSAEFPKEGPSILRIQQVVRGDSAAYFCASTDRQGNGELFFGEGSRLTVL.

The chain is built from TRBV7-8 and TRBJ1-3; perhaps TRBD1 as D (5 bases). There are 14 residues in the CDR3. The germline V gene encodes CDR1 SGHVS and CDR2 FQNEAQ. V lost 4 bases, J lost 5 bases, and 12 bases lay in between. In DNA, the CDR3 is TGTGCCAGCAGCTCCAGGGTTGAGAGAAACACCATATATTTT. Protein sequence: CASSSRVERNTIYF.

The CDR3 reads CASSYSGRNTGELFF. In DNA form, the CDR3 reads TGTGCCAGCAGTTACTCCGGCAGAAACACCGGGGAGCTGTTTTTT. This chain links TRBV6-2 or TRBV6-3 with TRBJ2-2; D unclear. Germline V gene sequence: CDR1 MNHEY, CDR2 SVGEGT. The CDR3 is 15 residues long. The V end was cut by 0 bases, the J end by 2 bases, with 7 bases between.

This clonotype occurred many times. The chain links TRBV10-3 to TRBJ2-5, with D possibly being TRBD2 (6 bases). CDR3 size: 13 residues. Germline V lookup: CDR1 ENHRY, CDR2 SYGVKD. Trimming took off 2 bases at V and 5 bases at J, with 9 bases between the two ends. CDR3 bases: TGTGCCATCAGTGAGGGAGGGGCGGAGACCCAGTACTTC. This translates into CAISEGGAETQYF.

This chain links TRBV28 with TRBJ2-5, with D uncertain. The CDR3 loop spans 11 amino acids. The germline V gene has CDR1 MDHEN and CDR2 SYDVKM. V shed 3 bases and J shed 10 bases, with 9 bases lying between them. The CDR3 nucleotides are TGTGCCAGCAGTTTCCCTGGGGTCCAGTACTTC. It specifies CASSFPGVQYF.

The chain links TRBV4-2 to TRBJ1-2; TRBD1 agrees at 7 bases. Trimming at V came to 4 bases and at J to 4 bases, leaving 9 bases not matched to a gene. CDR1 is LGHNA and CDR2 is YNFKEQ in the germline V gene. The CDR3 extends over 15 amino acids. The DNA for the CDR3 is TGTGCCAGCAGCCCGTTTGAACAGGGGAGCTATGGCTACACCTTC. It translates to CASSPFEQGSYGYTF.